Shown below are 10 T cell receptor beta chains from a single sample sequenced in a study of human T cells and chemical hapten exposure. Sample time point: patch test 1, 2 weeks after DPC sensitization. Stated treatment: therapeutic diphenylcyclopropenone sensitization with weekly scalp DPC. TCRdb itself ran the RACE reads through MiXCR, one entry per CDR3 protein. The sample shows 150,000 to 200,000 distinct CDR3 sequences, more than 12% of them seen only once. The starting material was whole blood, obtained in connection with sensitization to the hapten diphenylcyclopropenone (DPC). The receptors originated from a woman aged 25-40 years with alopecia areata. Some clones in this sample may be carry-over from other donors' samples.

The V call is TRBV7-2, the J call TRBJ1-2, with D possibly TRBD1 on 6 matching bases. CDR1 SGHTA and CDR2 FQGNSA come from the germline V gene. The CDR3 contains 15 residues. Trimming pared 1 base from V and 0 bases from J, leaving 9 bases between. CDR3 nucleotides: TGTGCCAGCAGCTTAGATGGGACAACTAACTATGGCTACACCTTC. Translation gives CASSLDGTTNYGYTF.

This chain joins TRBV11-3 and TRBJ1-6; 7 bases are a match to TRBD1. CDR1 SGHNT and CDR2 YENEEA come from the germline V gene. The CDR3 is 14 residues long. Trimming took 4 bases from V and 10 from J; bases not matched to a gene: 7. The DNA for the CDR3 is TGTGCCAGCAGCTCCCGACAGGGCGAGTCACCCCTCCACTTT. Amino acid sequence: CASSSRQGESPLHF.

This clonotype has only a few counts. V usage is TRBV20-1 and J usage is TRBJ2-7; no reliable D call. CDR3 size: 16 residues. CDR1 DFQATT and CDR2 SNEGSKA come from the germline V gene (reference sequence). V was shortened by 5 bases and J by 2 bases, with 22 bases between the two germline ends. The CDR3 nucleotides are TGCAGTGCTTCGCTTCCGGGCCGAGATCCTACCTACGAGCAGTACTTC. Translating gives CSASLPGRDPTYEQYF.

J is TRBJ1-6 and V is TRBV6-1; D unresolved. Germline V lookup: CDR1 MNHNS, CDR2 SASEGT. The V end lost 1 base, the J end lost 8 bases, and 30 bases lay between the germline ends. CDR3 size: 21 residues. The CDR3 DNA sequence: TGTGCCAGCAGTGAAGTTATATCCGCCTGGGTTGCACGGTCACTAGATTCACCCCTCCACTTT. Protein: CASSEVISAWVARSLDSPLHF.

The table lists this clonotype with a few counts. The rearrangement uses TRBV28 and TRBJ2-3; TRBD1 agrees at 7 bases. V trimming: 7 bases; J trimming: 3 bases; junction bases outside the gene matches: 10. CDR1 is MDHEN, CDR2 SYDVKM, per germline. CDR3 length: 15 residues. The CDR3 nucleotides are TGTGCCAGCACTCTGCAACAGGGGATTACAGATACGCAGTATTTT. Translation: CASTLQQGITDTQYF.

This clonotype was seen ten or more times. The genes are TRBV20-1 and TRBJ1-2; 11 positions match TRBD1. This CDR3 comprises 15 residues. V trimming: 2 bases; J trimming: 4 bases; junction bases outside the gene matches: 6. Germline CDR1 is DFQATT and CDR2 is SNEGSKA (reference sequence). As DNA, the CDR3 is TGCAGTGCTAGACCCGGGACAGGGGGTATCTATGGCTACACCTTC. Its protein product is CSARPGTGGIYGYTF.

This clonotype was observed a few times. The chain uses TRBV29-1 and TRBJ2-3; D ambiguous. The germline V gene has CDR1 SQVTM and CDR2 ANQGSEA. CDR3 length equals 11 residues. Trimming took off 6 bases at V and 4 bases at J, with 8 bases between the two ends. The DNA for the CDR3 is TGCAGCGTATACCCGGCAGATACGCAGTATTTT. It encodes CSVYPADTQYF.

The gene calls are TRBV7-2 and TRBJ2-3, with 8 bases aligning to TRBD2. Germline V gives CDR1 SGHTA, CDR2 FQGNSA. The CDR3 runs to 16 residues. J gave up 2 bases and V 5 bases, and 9 bases lay outside the gene matches. The CDR3 nucleotides read TGTGCCAGCAGCCCCGGGGGGGTCGAGCACACAGATACGCAGTATTTT. It specifies CASSPGGVEHTDTQYF.

This clonotype was detected many times. V is TRBV2 and J is TRBJ2-7; the match to TRBD2 covers 8 bases. The J segment lost 3 bases and the V segment lost 7 bases, leaving 8 bases of the junction unmatched. Germline V lookup: CDR1 SNHLY, CDR2 FYNNEI. The CDR3 sequence is 14 residues long. The CDR3 DNA reads TGTGCCAGCACCCCGGGACTAGGGTTCTACGAGCAGTACTTC. Its translation: CASTPGLGFYEQYF.

This chain uses TRBV7-2 with TRBJ1-6; D remains unclear. Germline-derived CDR1 and CDR2 are SGHTA and FQGNSA. The CDR3 covers 17 residues. V gave up 1 base and J gave up 2 bases, with 12 bases separating them. The CDR3 loop reads CASSLEGPPAYNSPLHF. The CDR3 DNA sequence: TGTGCCAGCAGCTTAGAAGGTCCCCCGGCCTATAATTCACCCCTCCACTTT.